This T cell receptor beta chain is drawn from a study of shared clonotypes between healthy human individuals. Study summary: Per-donor plates numbered three CD4 naive, three CD4 memory, two CD8 naive and one CD8 memory. Study-wide results and limits: Non-shared clonotypes had lower generation probabilities than those shared by all four donors.

This CDR3 spans 14 amino acids. The germline V gene has CDR1 LGHNA and CDR2 YNFKEQ. Deletions cut 0 bases from V and 7 bases from J, with 9 bases between. The table came from immunoSEQ multiplex PCR; TCRdb's copy has only in-frame clones and leaves some out. The table has 2 million to 2.5 million clones, more than 90% seen once. This clone was seen a single time. Its target is not known. This sequence originates from a man between 18 and 35 years old in good health. The sequenced material came from naive CD4+ T cells sorted from blood. Documented subset: CD45RA+ positively selected. The V and J genes are TRBV4-2 and TRBJ2-2; D is uncertain. CDR3 bases: TGTGCCAGCAGCCAAGATCTAAGTAGCGGGGAGCTGTTTTTT. Translation gives CASSQDLSSGELFF.